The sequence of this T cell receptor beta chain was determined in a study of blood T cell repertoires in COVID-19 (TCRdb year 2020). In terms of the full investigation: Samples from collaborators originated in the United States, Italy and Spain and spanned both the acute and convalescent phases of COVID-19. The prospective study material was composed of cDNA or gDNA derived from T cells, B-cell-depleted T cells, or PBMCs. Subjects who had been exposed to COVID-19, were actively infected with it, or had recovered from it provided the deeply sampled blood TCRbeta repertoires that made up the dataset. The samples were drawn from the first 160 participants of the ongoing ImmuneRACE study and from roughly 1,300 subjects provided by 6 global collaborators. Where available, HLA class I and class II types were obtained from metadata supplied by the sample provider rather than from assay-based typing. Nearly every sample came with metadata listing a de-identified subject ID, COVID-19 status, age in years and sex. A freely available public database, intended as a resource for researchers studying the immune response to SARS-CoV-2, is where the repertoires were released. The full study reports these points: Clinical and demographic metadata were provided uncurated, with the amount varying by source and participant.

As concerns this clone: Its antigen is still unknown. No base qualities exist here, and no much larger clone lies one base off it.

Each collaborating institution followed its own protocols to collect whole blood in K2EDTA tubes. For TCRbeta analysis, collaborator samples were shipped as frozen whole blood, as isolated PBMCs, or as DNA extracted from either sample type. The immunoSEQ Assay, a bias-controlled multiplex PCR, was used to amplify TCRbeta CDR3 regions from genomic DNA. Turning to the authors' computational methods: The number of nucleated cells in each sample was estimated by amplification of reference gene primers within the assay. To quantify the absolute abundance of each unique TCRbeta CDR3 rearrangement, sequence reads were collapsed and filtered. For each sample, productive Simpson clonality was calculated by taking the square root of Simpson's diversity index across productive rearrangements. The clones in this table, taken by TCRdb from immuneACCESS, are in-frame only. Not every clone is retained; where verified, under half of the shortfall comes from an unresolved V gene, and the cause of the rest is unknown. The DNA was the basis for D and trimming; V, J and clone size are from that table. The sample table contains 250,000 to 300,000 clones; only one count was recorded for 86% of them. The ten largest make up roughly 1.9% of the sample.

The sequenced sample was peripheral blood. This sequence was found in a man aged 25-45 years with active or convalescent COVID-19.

The nucleotide sequence is TGTGCCAGCAGCTTAGGACAGGAGTACGAGCAGTACTTC. It is translated as CASSLGQEYEQYF. This chain joins TRBV11-3 to TRBJ2-7; a weak D assignment points to TRBD1 (6 bases agree). The CDR3 covers 13 residues, taking in both the cysteine and the phenylalanine. The retained sequence is limited to the CDR3, 39 bases, with the frame set at the first base. Trimming removed 1 base from V and 4 bases from J, leaving 8 bases between the germline ends. The germline V gene provides CDR1 SGHNT and CDR2 YENEEA.